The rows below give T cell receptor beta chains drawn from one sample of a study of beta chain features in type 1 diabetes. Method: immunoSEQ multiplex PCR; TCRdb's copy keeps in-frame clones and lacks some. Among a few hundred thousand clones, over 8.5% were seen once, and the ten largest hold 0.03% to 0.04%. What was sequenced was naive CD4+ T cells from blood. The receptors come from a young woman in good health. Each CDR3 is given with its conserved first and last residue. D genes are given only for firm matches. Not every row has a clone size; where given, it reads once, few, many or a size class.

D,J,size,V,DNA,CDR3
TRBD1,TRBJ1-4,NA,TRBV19,TGTGCCAGTAGTCCCGGGACAGGGGATCCGGCTAATGAAAAACTGTTTTTT,CASSPGTGDPANEKLFF
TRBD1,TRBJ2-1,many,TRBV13,TGTGCCAGCAGCTTCGGGGCCAGGGGGTACAATGAGCAGTTCTTC,CASSFGARGYNEQFF
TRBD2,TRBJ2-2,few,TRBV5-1,TGCGCCAGCAGCTTGGAAAGCGGGATCAACACCGGGGAGCTGTTTTTT,CASSLESGINTGELFF
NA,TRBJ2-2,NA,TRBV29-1,TGCAGCGTTGAGATTAGCGCGAGCGGGGAGCTGTTTTTT,CSVEISASGELFF
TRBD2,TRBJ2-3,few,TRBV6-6,TGTGCCAGCCGTGCGGGGGGGTGGACAGATACGCAGTATTTT,CASRAGGWTDTQYF
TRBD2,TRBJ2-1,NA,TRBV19,TGTGCCAGTAGTAGAGAAACCCGACTAGCGGGGGTGGTTGAGCAGTTCTTC,CASSRETRLAGVVEQFF
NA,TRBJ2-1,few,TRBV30,TGTGCCTGGAGTGTTGGTCTAGGGGGCAATGAGCAGTTCTTC,CAWSVGLGGNEQFF
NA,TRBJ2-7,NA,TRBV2,TGTGCCAGCAGGTCGTTATACGAGCAGTACTTC,CASRSLYEQYF
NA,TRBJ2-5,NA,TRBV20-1,TGCAGTGCAAACGGCGGGGAGACCCAGTACTTC,CSANGGETQYF
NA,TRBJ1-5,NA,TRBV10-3,TGTGCCATCAGTGCGGACAGAGACAATCAGCCCCAGCATTTT,CAISADRDNQPQHF
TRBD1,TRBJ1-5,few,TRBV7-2,TGTGCCAGCAGCACGAGAACAGGGGGCTACTCTCATCAGCCCCAGCATTTT,CASSTRTGGYSHQPQHF
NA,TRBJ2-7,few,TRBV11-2,TGTGCCAGCAGCTTAGTGCACAGATACGAGCAGTACTTC,CASSLVHRYEQYF
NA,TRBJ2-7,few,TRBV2,TGTGCCAGCAGCCCCGTTCCCTCCGAGCAGTACTTC,CASSPVPSEQYF
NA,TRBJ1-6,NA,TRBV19,TGTGCCAGTAGTATGCGGTCGGACAAAATTTCACCCCTCCACTTT,CASSMRSDKISPLHF
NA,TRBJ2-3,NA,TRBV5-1,TGCGCCAGCAGCTTGGCGACAGATACGCAGTATTTT,CASSLATDTQYF
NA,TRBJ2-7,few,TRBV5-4,TGTGCCAGCAGCTTCGGCAGGGAAGCCGAGCAGTACTTC,CASSFGREAEQYF
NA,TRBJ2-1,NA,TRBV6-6,TGTGCCAGCAGTAAAGAGATTTTTTATGAGCAGTTCTTC,CASSKEIFYEQFF
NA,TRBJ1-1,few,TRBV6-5,TGTGCCAGCAGTCGCGCGGGGCCGCTGGGGACTGAAGCTTTCTTT,CASSRAGPLGTEAFF
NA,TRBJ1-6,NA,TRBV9,TGTGCCAGCAGCCCGTGGCGGGGGCGTTGGGGCAATTCACCCCTCCACTTT,CASSPWRGRWGNSPLHF
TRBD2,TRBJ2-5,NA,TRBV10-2,TGCGCCAGCGGAACACCTAGCGGCCAAGAGACCCAGTACTTC,CASGTPSGQETQYF
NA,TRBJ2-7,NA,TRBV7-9,TGTGCCAGCAGCCCGAGCGGTAGCGAGCAGTACTTC,CASSPSGSEQYF
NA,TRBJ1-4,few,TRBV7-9,TGTGCCAGCAGCTTTAACGTAAGGGAGTCTAATGAAAAACTGTTTTTT,CASSFNVRESNEKLFF
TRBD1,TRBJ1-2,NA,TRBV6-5,TGTGCCAGCAGTTCAGGACAGGGGTCGGGCTACACCTTC,CASSSGQGSGYTF
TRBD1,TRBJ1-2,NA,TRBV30,TGTGCCTGGAGTTTGACAGGGCAGGGCTATGGCTACACCTTC,CAWSLTGQGYGYTF
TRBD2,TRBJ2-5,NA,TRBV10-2,TGCGCCAGCAGGGCACCGGGACTAGCGTTCCAAGAGACCCAGTACTTC,CASRAPGLAFQETQYF
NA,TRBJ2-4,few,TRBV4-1,TGCGCCAGCAGCCGTCTCCTGGAGGGATTAGCCAAAAACATTCAGTACTTC,CASSRLLEGLAKNIQYF
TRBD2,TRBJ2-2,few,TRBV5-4,TGTGCCAGCGGGCTCAGCGGGGTGAACACCGGGGAGCTGTTTTTT,CASGLSGVNTGELFF
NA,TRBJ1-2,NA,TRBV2,TGTGCCAGCAGTGGGGGGCGCGACTATGGCTACACCTTC,CASSGGRDYGYTF
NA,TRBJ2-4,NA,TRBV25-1,TGTGCCAGCAGTGCCCTCAGGGGAGGGGGCATTCAGTACTTC,CASSALRGGGIQYF
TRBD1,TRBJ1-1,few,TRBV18,TGTGCCAGCTCACCACAACAGGGGGCCGCTGAAGCTTTCTTT,CASSPQQGAAEAFF
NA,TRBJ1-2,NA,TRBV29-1,TGCAGCGTTCTGCCGGGTCGGAACTATGGCTACACCTTC,CSVLPGRNYGYTF
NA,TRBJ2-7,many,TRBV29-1,TGCAGCGTTATCACAGGGCCCTTGGTGCAGTACTTC,CSVITGPLVQYF
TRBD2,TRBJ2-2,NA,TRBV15,TGTGCCACCAGCAGAGGCGGGGGAGAGGAGCTGTTTTTT,CATSRGGGEELFF
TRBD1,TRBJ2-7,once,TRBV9,TGTGCCAGCAGCGTAGAGGGCAGGGGGCGGAACGAGCAGTACTTC,CASSVEGRGRNEQYF
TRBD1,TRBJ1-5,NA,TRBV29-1,TGCAGCGTTGATCAGGGGGCGAATCAGCCCCAGCATTTT,CSVDQGANQPQHF